This TCR beta chain was obtained from a study of PD-1 blockade in classical Hodgkin lymphoma (TCRdb year 2020). Some background on the complete study: Nivolumab dosing was 3 mg/kg intravenously every 2 weeks, continuing until either disease progression or unacceptable toxicity. The study used CyTOF and TCR beta sequencing to define a peripheral blood immune signature of response to PD-1 blockade in classical Hodgkin lymphoma. Paper-wide results and their limitations: Lower diversity was observed in patients in whom nivolumab was started less than 1 year after ASCT, and these patients were excluded from later analyses so that confounding by immune reconstitution would be avoided. A significant rise by C4D1 was seen in CD4+ but not CD8+ TCR diversity (p=0.0027 vs p=0.16), with the rise being most apparent in complete responders (p=0.02). The study covered only a single clinical trial cohort, and the causes of the repertoire differences, possibly disease activity or prior therapy, were still not defined. Baseline diversity similar to that of newly diagnosed patients was observed in trial patients achieving complete response, whereas significantly lower diversity was observed in partial responders and progressors. Baseline TCR diversity was reported to be lower in newly diagnosed patients than in healthy donors, and even lower in relapsed/refractory patients.

Sample time point, as interpreted from the label and publication: cycle 2 day 1 (C2D1) of nivolumab. All trial patients had relapsed after autologous stem cell transplantation, with cohorts A, B and C differing in prior brentuximab vedotin exposure. A total of 50 to 70 patients with relapsed/refractory classical Hodgkin lymphoma made up the trial cohort, and each patient's best overall response was complete response, partial response or progressive disease. Trial patients were treated with single-agent nivolumab in the multi-cohort phase II CheckMate 205 trial. Best overall response was determined by an independent review committee according to the 2007 International Working Group response criteria. Trial PBMCs were collected immediately before nivolumab initiation (C1D1) and during therapy at cycle 2 day 1 and cycle 4 day 1. Peripheral blood was collected in 8 mL Vacutainer Cell Preparation Tubes, from which PBMCs were isolated by centrifugation and then cryopreserved.

To note about this clone: There is no known antigen for this receptor. Base qualities are not recorded, but no much larger clone differs from it by a single base.

Genomic DNA was isolated using the Qiagen DNeasy kit from unsorted PBMCs as well as from negatively selected CD4+ and CD8+ fractions. Using primers that anneal to V and J segments, immunoSEQ multiplex PCR amplified the TCR beta CDR3 regions. Amplification bias was minimized using a synthetic immune receptor repertoire, and residual bias was removed computationally after sequencing. For the original study's pipeline: Repertoire diversity was quantified as the Shannon entropy index using custom Python scripts. The unsorted, CD4+ and CD8+ repertoires were each analyzed separately, with the exception of combined analyses, where CD4+ and CD8+ sequences were merged in silico. A clone counted as expanded when the clone's frequency after treatment rose at least 2-fold relative to C1D1, and clones undetected at baseline were given a pseudocount of 0.5. Singleton clones were defined as clones with 0 or 1 copy at C1D1, and non-singleton clones were defined as clones with 2 or more copies. Clones expanded in unsorted samples were labelled as CD4+, CD8+ or unknown by matching protein sequences in sorted samples from the same patient. Wilcoxon tests were applied to paired samples to test diversity changes from C1D1 to C4D1. What TCRdb holds here is the immuneACCESS table cut down to in-frame rearrangements. Part of the clones is not present; checked against another copy, under half of the missing clones reflect an unresolved V gene, and the others are unexplained. That table is the source of V, J and clone size, and D and trimming were worked out from the DNA. For this sample there are 25,000 to 35,000 clones; around 70% appear just once. 12% to 15% of the sample is in the top ten clones.

The sample consisted of peripheral blood mononuclear cells (PBMCs), taken before the second cycle of nivolumab. The clonotype comes from a human donor with classical Hodgkin lymphoma.

The DNA sequence is given as TGTGCCAGCCCCGAAATGGGAGATACGCAGTATTTT. It translates to CASPEMGDTQYF. The chain joins TRBV6-5 to TRBJ2-3; no confident D gene assignment can be made. The CDR3, from cysteine to phenylalanine, totals 12 residues. Only CDR3 DNA is held: 36 bases, read in frame from base 1. The V and J ends are trimmed by 8 bases and 5 bases, leaving 11 bases between them. CDR1 and CDR2 are read off the germline V gene as MNHEY and SVGAGI.